These 21 T cell receptor beta chains originate from one sample sequenced in a study of T-cell reconstitution after alpha-beta-depleted transplantation in children. Unique molecular identifiers were used to barcode this TCRbeta library. TCRdb re-derived calls from the PCR reads in MiXCR, one entry per CDR3 protein. Of some 100,000 distinct CDR3 sequences listed, around 15% are singletons. This sample comprised PBMCs, mostly from graft donor cells, obtained 180 days after TCRalphabeta/CD19-depleted stem cell transplant. The receptors come from a male patient aged 2-9 years who had a stem cell transplant for acute lymphoblastic leukemia, so the T cells may come from the graft donor.

On this clonotype itself: One end of the junction varies from germline; a read error may be responsible. The chain couples TRBV7-7 to TRBJ2-3; TRBD2 matches 11 bases. CDR1 is SSHAT, CDR2 FNYEAQ, per germline (reference sequence). The CDR3 spans 15 residues. The DNA of the CDR3 is TGTGCTAGCAGCTCGGGACTAGCGGACACAGATACGCAGTATTTT. Translation gives CASSSGLADTDTQYF.

This clonotype was seen a few times. The rearrangement links TRBV5-1 to TRBJ1-1, with D unresolved. Deletions cut 3 bases from V and 1 base from J, with 10 bases between. Germline CDR1 SGHRS, CDR2 YFSETQ. The CDR3 contains 14 residues. For the CDR3, the DNA is TGCGCCAGCAGCTCCTCCAGTGGGAACACTGAAGCTTTCTTT. It yields the protein CASSSSSGNTEAFF. Looking up the rest from reference TRBV5-1 and TRBJ1-1 gives the full variable domain: KAGVTQTPRYLIKTRGQQVTLSCSPISGHRSVSWYQQTPGQGLQFLFEYFSETQRNKGNFPGRFSGRQFSNSRSEMNVSTLELGDSALYLCASSSSSGNTEAFFGQGTRLTVV.

The chain links TRBV7-2 to TRBJ2-3; 8 bases agree with TRBD2. CDR3 length: 15 amino acids. V was clipped by 6 bases and J by 3 bases; unmatched bases: 8. Germline-derived CDR1 and CDR2 are SGHTA and FQGNSA. The CDR3 sequence: CASSQTGTSTDTQYF. In DNA form, the CDR3 reads TGTGCCAGCAGTCAAACTGGGACTAGTACAGATACGCAGTATTTT.

This chain links TRBV1 with TRBJ1-1. TRBV1 is noted as a pseudogene. The CDR3 extends over 14 amino acids. DNA for the CDR3: TGCACCAGCAGCCAAGAACATGGGAACACTGAAGCTTTCTTT. Translated, it gives CTSSQEHGNTEAFF.

This clonotype has a handful of counts. The genes are TRBV27 and TRBJ1-4; D is uncertain. The CDR3 runs to 14 residues. Trimming left V 2 bases short and J 6 bases short, with 10 bases between. Germline V gene data show CDR1 as MNHEY and CDR2 as SMNVEV (reference sequence). CDR3 protein: CASSLGWGHEKLFF. CDR3 nucleotides: TGTGCCAGCAGTTTAGGGTGGGGTCATGAAAAACTGTTTTTT. Full variable domain (outside the CDR3, taken from reference TRBV27 and TRBJ1-4): EAQVTQNPRYLITVTGKKLTVTCSQNMNHEYMSWYRQDPGLGLRQIYYSMNVEVTDKGDVPEGYKVSRKEKRNFPLILESPSPNQTSLYFCASSLGWGHEKLFFGSGTQLSVL.

In its sample, this clonotype was seen a few times. The gene calls are TRBV18 and TRBJ1-1; TRBD1 matches 7 bases. V trimming: 8 bases; J trimming: 0 bases; junction bases outside the gene matches: 6. CDR3 length: 14 residues. Germline V gene lookup returns CDR1 KGHSH and CDR2 LQKENI. The CDR3 DNA sequence: TGTGCCAGCGGGCAGGGGGAGATGAACACTGAAGCTTTCTTT. Translation gives CASGQGEMNTEAFF.

This clonotype has ten or more counts. The V and J genes are TRBV10-3 and TRBJ2-5; tentatively, D is TRBD1 (6 bases). This CDR3 spans 15 amino acids. V was pared by 0 bases and J by 1 base, with 9 bases between. Germline V gene sequence: CDR1 ENHRY, CDR2 SYGVKD. CDR3 sequence reads: CAISESTGSQETQYF. The CDR3 bases are TGTGCCATCAGTGAGTCGACAGGTTCCCAAGAGACCCAGTACTTC.

Only a few counts were recorded for this clonotype. The chain recombines TRBV5-1 with TRBJ2-5; TRBD2 agrees at 7 bases. The CDR3 extends over 15 amino acids. CDR1 and CDR2 (germline): SGHRS, YFSETQ. V dropped 0 bases and J dropped 5; count of bases not matched to a gene: 7. CDR3 region: CASSLEPGREETQYF. CDR3 in DNA: TGCGCCAGCAGCTTGGAGCCAGGGAGGGAGGAGACCCAGTACTTC.

Only a few counts were recorded for this clonotype. V gene TRBV7-2 combines with J gene TRBJ2-3; maybe TRBD1 (5 bases). Between the trimmed V and J ends, which lost 1 base and 2 bases, there was a span of 10 bases. The CDR3 consists of 15 residues. Germline CDR1 is SGHTA and CDR2 is FQGNSA. The CDR3 region is CASSLERGNTDTQYF. CDR3 coding DNA: TGTGCCAGCAGCTTAGAAAGGGGTAACACAGATACGCAGTATTTT.

The chain couples TRBV2 to TRBJ2-2, with D unclear. The germline V and J ends were trimmed by 7 bases and 1 base, with 7 bases remaining between them. Per the germline V gene, CDR1 is SNHLY and CDR2 is FYNNEI. This CDR3 contains 13 residues. The CDR3 here is CASIYVNTGELFF. The CDR3 DNA follows: TGTGCCAGCATTTATGTGAACACCGGGGAGCTGTTTTTT. Supplemented by reference TRBV2 and TRBJ2-2, the full variable domain reads EPEVTQTPSHQVTQMGQEVILRCVPISNHLYFYWYRQILGQKVEFLVSFYNNEISEKSEIFDDQFSVERPDGSNFTLKIRSTKLEDSAMYFCASIYVNTGELFFGEGSRLTVL.

This clonotype has a handful of counts. The genes are TRBV29-1 and TRBJ2-2, with a possible D match to TRBD1 (5 bases). V was clipped by 6 bases and J by 4 bases, with 12 bases between them. The CDR3 length is 13 residues. Germline-derived CDR1 and CDR2 are SQVTM and ANQGSEA. CDR3 in amino acids: CSVRTRVTGELFF. CDR3 in DNA: TGCAGCGTCCGAACCAGGGTCACCGGGGAGCTGTTTTTT.

This clonotype was picked up a small number of times. The chain recombines TRBV5-1 with TRBJ2-4, with D perhaps matching TRBD2 (5 bases). This CDR3 spans 14 amino acids. Trimming left V 0 bases short and J 6 bases short, with 10 bases between. Germline V lookup: CDR1 SGHRS, CDR2 YFSETQ. For the CDR3, the DNA is TGCGCCAGCAGCTTGGGAGGGTTGGGAAACATTCAGTACTTC. This sequence encodes CASSLGGLGNIQYF.

This clonotype was observed a single time. This chain uses TRBV7-2 with TRBJ2-3; a possible D gene is TRBD2 (6 bases). Germline CDR1 is SGHTA and CDR2 is FQGNSA. Deletions cut 2 bases from V and 4 bases from J, with 13 bases between. CDR3 size: 15 residues. This CDR3 reads CASSLTGPGADTQYF. DNA for the CDR3: TGTGCCAGCAGCTTAACAGGTCCGGGGGCAGATACGCAGTATTTT.

The CDR3 DNA sequence: TGTGCCAGCAGTTATTGGTTCCTAGCGGGGCACAATGAGCAGTTCTTC. It translates to CASSYWFLAGHNEQFF. The V gene is TRBV6-2 or TRBV6-3, the J gene TRBJ2-1; 9 bases map to TRBD2. The V gene's germline CDR1 is MNHEY and CDR2 SVGEGT. The CDR3 has 16 amino acids. Unmatched junction bases numbered 8, after V lost 3 bases and J lost 5 bases.

The chain carries TRBV3-1 and TRBJ2-7; D is undetermined. The CDR3 consists of 13 residues. V was pared by 5 bases and J by 2 bases, with 10 bases between. Germline V lookup: CDR1 LGHDT, CDR2 YNNKEL (reference sequence). CDR3 DNA sequence: TGTGCCAGCAGCAGGGCTTTGGCCTACGAGCAGTACTTC. Protein sequence: CASSRALAYEQYF.

This clonotype was counted a few times. This chain connects TRBV7-9 to TRBJ2-5, with D maybe TRBD1 (6 bases). This CDR3 contains 15 residues. Trimming stripped 0 bases from V and 5 bases from J, with 13 bases between. Germline V gives CDR1 SEHNR, CDR2 FQNEAQ (reference sequence). The CDR3 sequence is CASSLAPRGDETQYF. CDR3 sequence (DNA): TGTGCCAGCAGCTTAGCGCCCAGGGGTGATGAGACCCAGTACTTC.

This clonotype came up many times. The chain uses TRBV5-4 and TRBJ2-3; D is ambiguous. With 1 base removed from V and 6 bases from J, the gap between germline ends came to 6 bases. Per germline, CDR1 SGHNT and CDR2 YYREEE (reference sequence). This CDR3 has 12 residues. CDR3 residues: CASSLSADTQYF. The CDR3 DNA is TGTGCCAGCAGCTTGTCTGCCGATACGCAGTATTTT.

This clonotype was recorded at least ten times. The chain joins TRBV12-3 or TRBV12-4 to TRBJ1-1; 9 bases match TRBD1. The CDR3 sequence is 15 residues long. The V and J ends lost 6 bases and 6 bases, in that order; junction bases with no gene match: 11. The CDR3 protein is CASSPSDRGYPEAFF. The CDR3 coding sequence is TGTGCCAGCAGCCCATCCGACAGGGGGTACCCTGAAGCTTTCTTT.

This clonotype showed up many times. This chain uses TRBV7-8 with TRBJ1-5; D perhaps matches TRBD1 (5 bases). V gave up 0 bases and J gave up 3 bases, with 12 bases separating them. CDR3 length equals 16 residues. CDR1 is SGHVS and CDR2 is FQNEAQ in the germline V gene. The CDR3 loop is CASSLAAGRLNQPQHF. DNA for the CDR3: TGTGCCAGCAGCTTAGCTGCAGGGAGGCTCAATCAGCCCCAGCATTTT.

This clonotype was detected a few times. The chain combines TRBV20-1 with TRBJ1-1; D might be TRBD1 (5 bases). Per germline, CDR1 DFQATT and CDR2 SNEGSKA (reference sequence). CDR3 size: 15 residues. Between the trimmed V and J ends, which lost 0 bases and 6 bases, there was a span of 17 bases. This CDR3 reads CSARDRRVGGPEAFF. The CDR3 nucleotides read TGCAGTGCTAGAGATAGAAGGGTCGGGGGTCCTGAAGCTTTCTTT.

This clonotype was recorded at least ten times. The chain uses TRBV12-3 or TRBV12-4 and TRBJ2-3; tentatively, D is TRBD1 (5 bases). CDR3 length equals 14 residues. Trimming took off 11 bases at V and 0 bases at J, with 15 bases between the two ends. CDR3 sequence reads: CASSVGPSTDTQYF. CDR3 DNA: TGTGCCTCCTCGGTGGGGCCTAGCACAGATACGCAGTATTTT.